This paragraph covers one TCR beta chain sequence. Its antigen is as yet unknown. Caucasian individuals from Russia who were healthy and aged about 6 to 95 acted as donors. The source of the sample is a study of blood T cells in healthy people across ages. Study-level results: Diversity was higher, and naive CD4+ cells more numerous, in long-lived donors than in aged donors.

CDR1 is ENHRY and CDR2 is SYGVKD in the germline V gene. V lost 4 bases to trimming and J lost 5 bases, with 14 bases between them. The CDR3 extends over 14 amino acids. The authors ran a second PCR of 7 to 11 cycles using a sample-barcoded 5' primer and a J-beta primer mix. Via MiXCR, TCRdb re-called the 5' RACE reads, giving one row per CDR3 protein. In the table there are 1.5 million to 2 million distinct CDR3 sequences, around 40% of which are singletons. The sequenced material came from blood. The gene calls are TRBV10-3 and TRBJ1-1, with D tentatively TRBD1 (6 bases). The receptor's source is a human donor in good health. The CDR3 DNA reads as TGTGCCATCAGTGGAGGGGGTAGGGGGACTGAAGCTTTCTTT. This encodes CAISGGGRGTEAFF.